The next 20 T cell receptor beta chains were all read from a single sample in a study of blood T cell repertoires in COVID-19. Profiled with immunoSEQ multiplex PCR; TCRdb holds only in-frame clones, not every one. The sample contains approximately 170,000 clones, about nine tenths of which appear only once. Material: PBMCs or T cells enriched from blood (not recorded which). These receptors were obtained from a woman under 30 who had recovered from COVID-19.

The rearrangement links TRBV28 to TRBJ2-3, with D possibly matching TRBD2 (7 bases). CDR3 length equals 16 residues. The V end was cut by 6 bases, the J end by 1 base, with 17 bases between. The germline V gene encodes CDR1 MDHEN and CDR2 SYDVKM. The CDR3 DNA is TGTGCCAGCAGACCACCCGGGGGGCTAGGCACAGATACGCAGTATTTT. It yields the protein CASRPPGGLGTDTQYF.

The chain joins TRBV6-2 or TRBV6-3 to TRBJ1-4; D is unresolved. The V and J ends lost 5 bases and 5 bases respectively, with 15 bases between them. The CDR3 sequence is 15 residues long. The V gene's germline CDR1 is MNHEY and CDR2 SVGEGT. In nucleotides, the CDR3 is TGTGCCAGCAGTCGCCCCGCGACGGGAAATGAAAAACTGTTTTTT. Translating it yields CASSRPATGNEKLFF.

The CDR3 DNA is TGTGCCAGCAGCCAAGGAGCCGATAACTGGCCCCAGCATTTT. Its protein product is CASSQGADNWPQHF. This rearrangement joins TRBV3-1 (or the pseudogene TRBV3-2) to TRBJ1-5; D is uncertain. CDR1 and CDR2 from the germline V gene are LGHDT and YNNKEL (reference sequence). The CDR3 consists of 14 residues. V shed 1 base and J shed 9 bases, with 13 bases lying between them.

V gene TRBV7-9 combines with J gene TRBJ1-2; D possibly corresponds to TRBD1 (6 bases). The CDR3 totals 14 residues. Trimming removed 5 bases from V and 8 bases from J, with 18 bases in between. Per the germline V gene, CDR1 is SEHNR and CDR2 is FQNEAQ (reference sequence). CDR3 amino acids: CASSRDNGYLGYTF. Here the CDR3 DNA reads TGTGCCAGCAGCCGGGACAACGGATACTTGGGCTACACCTTC.

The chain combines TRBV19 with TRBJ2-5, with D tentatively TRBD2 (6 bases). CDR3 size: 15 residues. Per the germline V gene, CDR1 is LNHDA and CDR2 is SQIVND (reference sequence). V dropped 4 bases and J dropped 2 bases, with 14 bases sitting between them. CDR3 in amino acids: CASSTGSSEQETQYF. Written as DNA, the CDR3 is TGTGCCAGTAGTACCGGGTCTAGCGAACAAGAGACCCAGTACTTC.

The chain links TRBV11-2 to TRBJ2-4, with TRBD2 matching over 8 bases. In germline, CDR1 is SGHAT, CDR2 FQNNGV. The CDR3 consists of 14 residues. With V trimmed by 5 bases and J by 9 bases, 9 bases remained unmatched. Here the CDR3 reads CASSPGRRGGIQYF. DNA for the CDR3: TGTGCCAGCAGCCCGGGCCGACGGGGGGGCATTCAGTACTTC. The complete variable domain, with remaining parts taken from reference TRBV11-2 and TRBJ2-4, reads EAGVAQSPRYKIIEKRQSVAFWCNPISGHATLYWYQQILGQGPKLLIQFQNNGVVDDSQLPKDRFSAERLKGVDSTLKIQPAKLEDSAVYLCASSPGRRGGIQYFGAGTRLSVL.

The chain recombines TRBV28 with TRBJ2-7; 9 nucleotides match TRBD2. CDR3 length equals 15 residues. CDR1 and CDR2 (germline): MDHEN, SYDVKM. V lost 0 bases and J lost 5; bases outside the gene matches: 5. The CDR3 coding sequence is TGTGCCAGCAGTTTATGGTCTAGCGGGAAAAACGAGCAGTACTTC. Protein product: CASSLWSSGKNEQYF.

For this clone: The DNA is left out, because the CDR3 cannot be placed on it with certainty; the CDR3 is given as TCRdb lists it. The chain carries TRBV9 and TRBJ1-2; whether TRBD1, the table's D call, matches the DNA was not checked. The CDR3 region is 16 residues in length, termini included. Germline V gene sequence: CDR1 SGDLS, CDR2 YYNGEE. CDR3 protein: CASSDERTGVGYGSTF.

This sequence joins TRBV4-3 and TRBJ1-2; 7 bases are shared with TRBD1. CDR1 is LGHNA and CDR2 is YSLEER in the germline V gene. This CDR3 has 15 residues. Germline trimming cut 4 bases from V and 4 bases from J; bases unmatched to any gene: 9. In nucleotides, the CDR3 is TGCGCCAGCAGCCTCGAGCAGGGGGAGTTCTATGGCTACACCTTC. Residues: CASSLEQGEFYGYTF.

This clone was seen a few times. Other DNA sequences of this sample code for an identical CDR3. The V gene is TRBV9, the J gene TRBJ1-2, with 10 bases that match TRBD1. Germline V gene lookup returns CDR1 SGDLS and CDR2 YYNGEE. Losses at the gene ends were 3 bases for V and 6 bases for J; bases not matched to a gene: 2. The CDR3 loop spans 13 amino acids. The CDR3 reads CASSAGTGDGYTF. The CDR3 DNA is TGTGCCAGCAGCGCGGGGACAGGGGATGGCTACACCTTC.

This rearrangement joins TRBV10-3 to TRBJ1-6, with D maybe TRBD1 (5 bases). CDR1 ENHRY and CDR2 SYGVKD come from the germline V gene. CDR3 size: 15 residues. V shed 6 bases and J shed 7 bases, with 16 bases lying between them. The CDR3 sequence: CAIRTDSGVNSPLHF. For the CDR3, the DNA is TGTGCCATCAGAACCGACAGTGGAGTGAATTCACCCCTCCACTTT.

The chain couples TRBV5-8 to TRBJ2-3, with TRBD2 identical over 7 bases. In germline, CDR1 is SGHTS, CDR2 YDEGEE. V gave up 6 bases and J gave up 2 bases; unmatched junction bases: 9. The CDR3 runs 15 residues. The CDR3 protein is CASTRGGTPTDTQYF. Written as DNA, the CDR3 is TGTGCCAGCACCCGGGGAGGGACCCCCACAGATACGCAGTATTTT.

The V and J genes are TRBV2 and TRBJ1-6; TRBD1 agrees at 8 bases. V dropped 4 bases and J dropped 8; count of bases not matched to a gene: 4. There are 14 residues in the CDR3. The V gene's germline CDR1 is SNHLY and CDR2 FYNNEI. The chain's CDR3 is CASSGQGWHSPLHF. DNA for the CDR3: TGTGCCAGCAGTGGACAGGGGTGGCATTCACCCCTCCACTTT.

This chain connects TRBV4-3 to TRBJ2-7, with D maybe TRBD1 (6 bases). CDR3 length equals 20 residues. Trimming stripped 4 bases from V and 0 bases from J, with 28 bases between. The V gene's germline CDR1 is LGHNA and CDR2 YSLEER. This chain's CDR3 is CASSRYTKVQGSSSSYEQYF. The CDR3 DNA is TGCGCCAGCAGCCGATATACGAAAGTACAGGGCTCTAGCAGCTCCTACGAGCAGTACTTC.

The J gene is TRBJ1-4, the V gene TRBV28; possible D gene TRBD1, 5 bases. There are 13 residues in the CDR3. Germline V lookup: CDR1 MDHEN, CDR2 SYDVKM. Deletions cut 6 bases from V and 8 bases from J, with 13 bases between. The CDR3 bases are TGTGCCAGCAGCCAGGACAATAGCGAAAAACTGTTTTTT. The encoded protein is CASSQDNSEKLFF.

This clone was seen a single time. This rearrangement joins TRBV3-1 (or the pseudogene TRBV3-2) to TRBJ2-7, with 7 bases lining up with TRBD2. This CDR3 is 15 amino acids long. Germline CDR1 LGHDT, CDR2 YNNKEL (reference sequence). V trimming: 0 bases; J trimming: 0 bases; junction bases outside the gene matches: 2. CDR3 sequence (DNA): TGTGCCAGCAGCCAAGATTGGGGGGGCTCCTACGAGCAGTACTTC. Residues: CASSQDWGGSYEQYF.

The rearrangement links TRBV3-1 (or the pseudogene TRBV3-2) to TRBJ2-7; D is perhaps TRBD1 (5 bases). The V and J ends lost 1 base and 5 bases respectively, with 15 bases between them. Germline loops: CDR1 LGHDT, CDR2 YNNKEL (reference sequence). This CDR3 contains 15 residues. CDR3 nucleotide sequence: TGTGCCAGCAGCCAAGCCTCAAGTAGGGGTCACGAGCAGTACTTC. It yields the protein CASSQASSRGHEQYF.

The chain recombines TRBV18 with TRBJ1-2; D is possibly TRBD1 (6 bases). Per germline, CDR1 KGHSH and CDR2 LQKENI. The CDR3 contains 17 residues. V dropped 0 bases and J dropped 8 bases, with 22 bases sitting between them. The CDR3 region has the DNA TGTGCCAGCTCACCACCAAACAACGTGGTACAGGGTTACGGCTACACCTTC. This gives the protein CASSPPNNVVQGYGYTF.

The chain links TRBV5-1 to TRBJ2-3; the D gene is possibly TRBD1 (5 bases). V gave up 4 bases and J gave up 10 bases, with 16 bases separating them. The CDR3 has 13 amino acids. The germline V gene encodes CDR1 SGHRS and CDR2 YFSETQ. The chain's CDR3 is CASSLPQVGSQYF. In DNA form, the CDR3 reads TGCGCCAGCAGCCTCCCACAGGTCGGGTCGCAGTATTTT.

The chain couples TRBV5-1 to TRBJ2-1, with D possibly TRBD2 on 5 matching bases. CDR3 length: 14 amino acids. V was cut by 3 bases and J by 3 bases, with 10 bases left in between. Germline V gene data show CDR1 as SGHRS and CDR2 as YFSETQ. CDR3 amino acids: CASSSADLYNEQFF. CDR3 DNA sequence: TGCGCCAGCAGCTCAGCGGATCTCTACAATGAGCAGTTCTTC.